The entry below describes one T cell receptor beta chain. The antigen is unknown. The data are from a study of CD8+ T cells in alopecia areata. Whole-study results and caveats: Mouse data revealed clearer TCR sharing than patient data did, a gap possibly tied to HLA.

Deletions cut 6 bases from V and 2 bases from J, with 15 bases between. The CDR3 length is 15 residues. Germline V gene sequence: CDR1 MGHRA, CDR2 YSYEKL. Once RNA had been extracted, it was reverse transcribed into cDNA to act as the sequencing template. Data came from immunoSEQ multiplex PCR; TCRdb stores just in-frame clones and leaves some out. This table has fewer than 150,000 clones, 35% to 40% appearing once. The chain links TRBV4-1 to TRBJ2-3, with D tentatively TRBD2 (5 bases). Sequencing was done on a sample of CD4+ T cells sorted from blood. The origin of this receptor is a human donor with alopecia areata. The chain's CDR3 is CASRTLGVITDTQYF. CDR3 nucleotide sequence: TGCGCCAGCAGAACACTAGGCGTAATCACAGATACGCAGTATTTT.